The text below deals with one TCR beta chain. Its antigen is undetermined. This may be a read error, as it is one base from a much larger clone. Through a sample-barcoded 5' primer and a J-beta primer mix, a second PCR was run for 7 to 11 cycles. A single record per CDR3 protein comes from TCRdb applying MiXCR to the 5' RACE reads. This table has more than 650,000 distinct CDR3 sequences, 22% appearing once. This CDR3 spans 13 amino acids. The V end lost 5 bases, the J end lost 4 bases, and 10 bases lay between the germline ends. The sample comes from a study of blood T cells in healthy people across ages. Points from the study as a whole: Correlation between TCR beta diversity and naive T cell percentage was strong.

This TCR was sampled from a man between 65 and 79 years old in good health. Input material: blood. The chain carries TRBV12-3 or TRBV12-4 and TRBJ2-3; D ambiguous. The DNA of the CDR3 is TGTGCCAGCAGTAGCGTTTGGGCAGATACGCAGTATTTT. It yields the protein CASSSVWADTQYF.